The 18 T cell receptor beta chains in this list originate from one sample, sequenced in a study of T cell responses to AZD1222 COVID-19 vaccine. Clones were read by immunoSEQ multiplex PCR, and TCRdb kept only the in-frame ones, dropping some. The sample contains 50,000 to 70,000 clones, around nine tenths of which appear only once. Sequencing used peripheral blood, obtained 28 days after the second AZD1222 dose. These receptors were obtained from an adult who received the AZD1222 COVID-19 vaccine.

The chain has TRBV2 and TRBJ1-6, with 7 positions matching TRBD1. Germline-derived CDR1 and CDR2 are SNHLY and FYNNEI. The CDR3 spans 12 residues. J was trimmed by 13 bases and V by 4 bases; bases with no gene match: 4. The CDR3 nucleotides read TGTGCCAGCAGTGGGGACAGTTCTCCCCTCCACTTT. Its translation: CASSGDSSPLHF.

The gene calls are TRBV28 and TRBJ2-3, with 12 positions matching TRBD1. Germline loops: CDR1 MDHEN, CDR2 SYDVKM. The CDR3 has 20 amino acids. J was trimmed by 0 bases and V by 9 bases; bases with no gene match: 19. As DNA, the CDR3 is TGTGCCAGAAACTGGGACAGGGGGCTGGCTAGCGGGAATAGCACAGATACGCAGTATTTT. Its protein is CARNWDRGLASGNSTDTQYF.

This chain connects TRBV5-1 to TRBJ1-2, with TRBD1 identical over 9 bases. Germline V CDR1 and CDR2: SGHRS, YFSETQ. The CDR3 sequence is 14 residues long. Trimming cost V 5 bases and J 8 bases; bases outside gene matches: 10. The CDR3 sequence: CASRPPGQGVGYTF. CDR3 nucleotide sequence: TGCGCCAGCAGACCCCCGGGACAGGGTGTCGGCTACACCTTC.

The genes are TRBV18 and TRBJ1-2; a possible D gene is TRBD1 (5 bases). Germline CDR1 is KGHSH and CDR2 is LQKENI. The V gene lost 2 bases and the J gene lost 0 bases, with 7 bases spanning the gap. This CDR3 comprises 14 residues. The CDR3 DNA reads TGTGCCAGCTCACCAAGGGGTTCTAACTATGGCTACACCTTC. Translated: CASSPRGSNYGYTF.

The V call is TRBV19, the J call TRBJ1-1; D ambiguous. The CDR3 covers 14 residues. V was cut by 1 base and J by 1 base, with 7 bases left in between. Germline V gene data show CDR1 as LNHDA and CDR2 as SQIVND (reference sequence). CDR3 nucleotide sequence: TGTGCCAGTAGTATAGGGAGGGCGAACACTGAAGCTTTCTTT. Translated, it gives CASSIGRANTEAFF.

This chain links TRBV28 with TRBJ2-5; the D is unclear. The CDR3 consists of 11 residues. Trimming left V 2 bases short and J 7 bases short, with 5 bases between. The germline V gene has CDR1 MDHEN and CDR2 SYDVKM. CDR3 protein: CASSLSRTQYF. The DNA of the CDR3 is TGTGCCAGCAGTTTAAGTCGGACCCAGTACTTC. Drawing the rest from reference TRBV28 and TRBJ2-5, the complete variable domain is DVKVTQSSRYLVKRTGEKVFLECVQDMDHENMFWYRQDPGLGLRLIYFSYDVKMKEKGDIPEGYSVSREKKERFSLILESASTNQTSMYLCASSLSRTQYFGPGTRLLVL.

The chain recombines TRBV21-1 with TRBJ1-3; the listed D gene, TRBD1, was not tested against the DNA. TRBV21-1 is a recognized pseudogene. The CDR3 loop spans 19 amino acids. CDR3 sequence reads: CASSRPRGGDRETGNTIYF. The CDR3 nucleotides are TGTGCCAGCAGCCGTCCTAGAGGGGGGGACAGGGAAACTGGAAACACCATATATTTT.

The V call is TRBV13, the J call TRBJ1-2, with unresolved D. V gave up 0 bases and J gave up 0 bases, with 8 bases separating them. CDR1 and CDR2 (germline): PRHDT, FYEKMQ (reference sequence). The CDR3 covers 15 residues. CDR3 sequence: CASSLGRLANYGYTF. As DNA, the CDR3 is TGTGCCAGCAGCTTAGGCCGGCTAGCTAACTATGGCTACACCTTC.

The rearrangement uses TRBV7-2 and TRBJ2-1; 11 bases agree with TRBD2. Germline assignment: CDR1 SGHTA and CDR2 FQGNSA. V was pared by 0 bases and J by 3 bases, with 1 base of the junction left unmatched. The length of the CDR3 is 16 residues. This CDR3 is CASSLAGTSGYNEQFF. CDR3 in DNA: TGTGCCAGCAGCTTAGCCGGGACTAGCGGCTACAATGAGCAGTTCTTC.

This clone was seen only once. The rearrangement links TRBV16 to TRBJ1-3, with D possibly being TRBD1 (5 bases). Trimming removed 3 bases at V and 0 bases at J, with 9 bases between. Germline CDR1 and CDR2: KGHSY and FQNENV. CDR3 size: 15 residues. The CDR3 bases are TGTGCCAGCAGCCATTCGGGACTCTCTGGAAACACCATATATTTT. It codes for CASSHSGLSGNTIYF.

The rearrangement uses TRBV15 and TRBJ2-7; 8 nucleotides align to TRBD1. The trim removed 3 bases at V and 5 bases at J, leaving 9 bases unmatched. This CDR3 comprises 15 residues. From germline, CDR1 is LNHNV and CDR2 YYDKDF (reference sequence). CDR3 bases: TGTGCCACCAGCAGCGTAACCGGGACAGGTCACGAGCAGTACTTC. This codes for CATSSVTGTGHEQYF.

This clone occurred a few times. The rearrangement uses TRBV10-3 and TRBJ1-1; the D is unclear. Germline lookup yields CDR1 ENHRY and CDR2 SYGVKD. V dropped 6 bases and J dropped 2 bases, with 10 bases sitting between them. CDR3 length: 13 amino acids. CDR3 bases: TGTGCCATCAGGCGGCAGCCAAACACTGAAGCTTTCTTT. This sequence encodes CAIRRQPNTEAFF.

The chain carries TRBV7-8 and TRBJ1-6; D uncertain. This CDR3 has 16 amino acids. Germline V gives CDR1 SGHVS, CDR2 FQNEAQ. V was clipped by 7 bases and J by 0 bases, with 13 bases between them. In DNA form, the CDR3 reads TGTGCCAGCACCCGAGCAGAGAGCTCCTATAATTCACCCCTCCACTTT. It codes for CASTRAESSYNSPLHF.

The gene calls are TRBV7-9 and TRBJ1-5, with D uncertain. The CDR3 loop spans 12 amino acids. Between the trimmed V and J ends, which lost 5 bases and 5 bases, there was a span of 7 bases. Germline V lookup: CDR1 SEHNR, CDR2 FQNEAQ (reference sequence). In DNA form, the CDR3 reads TGTGCCAGCAGCCTCAACCATCAGCCCCAGCATTTT. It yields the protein CASSLNHQPQHF.

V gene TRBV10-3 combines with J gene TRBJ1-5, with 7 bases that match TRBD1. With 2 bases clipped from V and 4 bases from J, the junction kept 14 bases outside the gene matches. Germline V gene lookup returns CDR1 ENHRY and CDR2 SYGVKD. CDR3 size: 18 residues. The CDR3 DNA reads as TGTGCCATCAGTGAGCCAAGGGGACGACAGGGCGCGAATCAGCCCCAGCATTTT. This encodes CAISEPRGRQGANQPQHF.

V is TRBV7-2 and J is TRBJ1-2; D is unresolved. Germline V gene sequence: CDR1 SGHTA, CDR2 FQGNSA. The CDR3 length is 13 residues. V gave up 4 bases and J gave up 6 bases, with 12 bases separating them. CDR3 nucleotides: TGTGCCAGCAGCTCATATGGGCCGGATGGCTACACCTTC. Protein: CASSSYGPDGYTF.

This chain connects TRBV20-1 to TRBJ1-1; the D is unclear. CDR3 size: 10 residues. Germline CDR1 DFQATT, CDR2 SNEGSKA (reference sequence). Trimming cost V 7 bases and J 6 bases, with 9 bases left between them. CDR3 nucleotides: TGCAGTGTGGATCGACCTGAAGCTTTCTTT. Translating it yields CSVDRPEAFF.

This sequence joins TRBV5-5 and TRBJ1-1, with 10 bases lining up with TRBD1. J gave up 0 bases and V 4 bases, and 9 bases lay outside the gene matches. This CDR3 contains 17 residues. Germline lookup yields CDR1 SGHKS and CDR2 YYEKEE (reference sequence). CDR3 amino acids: CASSLRTGGTMNTEAFF. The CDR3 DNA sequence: TGTGCCAGCAGCCTCCGGACAGGGGGAACTATGAACACTGAAGCTTTCTTT.